This TCR beta chain is from a study of T cell changes during pregnancy in multiple sclerosis. Libraries were prepared by immunoSEQ multiplex PCR; TCRdb keeps only in-frame clonotypes and omits some of them. The sample shows about 70,000 clones, approximately 94% of them seen only once. The receptor was isolated from a female donor with multiple sclerosis, enrolled in a pregnancy study. This specimen was peripheral blood, taken in the third trimester of pregnancy.

The chain's CDR3 is CAISATGIAETQYF. The CDR3 nucleotides are TGTGCCATCAGTGCGACAGGGATAGCAGAGACCCAGTACTTC. V usage is TRBV10-3 and J usage is TRBJ2-5, with 7 bases lining up with TRBD1. The CDR3 contains 14 residues. The V segment lost 4 bases and the J segment 4 bases; nucleotides outside the gene matches: 6. CDR1 and CDR2 (germline): ENHRY, SYGVKD.